These T cell receptor beta chains were read from a single sample in a study of cytomegalovirus exposure and HLA in healthy donors. Assay used: immunoSEQ multiplex PCR; TCRdb lists only in-frame clones, some missing. The table has 140,000 to 150,000 clones, around 82% seen once. Sequencing used PBMCs. The origin of the receptors is a woman in her late teens or twenties in good health and CMV-seropositive. The CDR3 runs from the conserved cysteine through the conserved F or W. The D gene is left open where the match is weak. The listing skips clone size in some rows; elsewhere it reads once, few, many or a size class.

size | J | D | V | CDR3 | DNA
NA | TRBJ2-7 | NA | TRBV4-3 | CASSQQLQGLGGEQYF | TGCGCCAGCAGCCAGCAGCTCCAGGGGTTGGGTGGCGAGCAGTACTTC
NA | TRBJ1-1 | TRBD1 | TRBV19 | CASRARRDSGGVNTEAFF | TGTGCCAGTAGAGCCAGAAGGGACAGCGGCGGTGTGAACACTGAAGCTTTCTTT
NA | TRBJ1-4 | NA | TRBV28 | CASSTGIRGTGNEKLFF | TGTGCCAGCAGTACGGGTATTCGCGGGACGGGGAATGAAAAACTGTTTTTT
NA | TRBJ1-6 | NA | TRBV30 | CAWSNDISSPLHF | TGTGCCTGGAGTAACGACATATCCTCACCCCTCCACTTT
NA | TRBJ2-5 | TRBD1 | TRBV7-8 | CASSAGQENQETQYF | TGTGCCAGCAGCGCGGGACAGGAGAACCAAGAGACCCAGTACTTC
NA | TRBJ2-2 | NA | TRBV5-1 | CASSTTGSITGELFF | TGCGCCAGCAGCACCACAGGATCCATTACCGGGGAGCTGTTTTTT
NA | TRBJ2-7 | NA | TRBV4-1 | CASSPERRSDEQYF | TGCGCCAGCAGCCCCGAGCGAAGATCAGACGAGCAGTACTTC
NA | TRBJ2-5 | TRBD1 | TRBV10-2 | CASNSDRGGQETQYF | TGCGCCAGCAATTCCGACAGGGGGGGCCAAGAGACCCAGTACTTC
NA | TRBJ1-6 | TRBD1 | TRBV5-5 | CASGLVIAGTGLPNSPLHF | TGTGCCAGCGGCTTGGTGATCGCCGGGACAGGGCTTCCTAATTCACCCCTCCACTTT
NA | TRBJ1-1 | TRBD1 | TRBV18 | CASSRATGGETEAFF | TGTGCCAGCTCAAGGGCGACAGGGGGCGAAACTGAAGCTTTCTTT
NA | TRBJ2-7 | NA | TRBV7-9 | CASSLGSGLPLQYF | TGTGCCAGCAGCTTAGGGTCGGGACTTCCGTTGCAGTACTTC
few | TRBJ1-1 | NA | TRBV6-5 | CASSYSWTLNTEAFF | TGTGCCAGCAGTTACTCGTGGACTTTGAACACTGAAGCTTTCTTT
NA | TRBJ2-3 | NA | TRBV11-2 | CASSSQRTISSTDTQYF | TGTGCCAGCAGCTCACAGAGGACTATATCTAGCACAGATACGCAGTATTTT
NA | TRBJ2-1 | NA | TRBV19 | CASSMMAGGYNEQFF | TGTGCCAGTAGTATGATGGCAGGGGGGTACAATGAGCAGTTCTTC
NA | TRBJ2-3 | TRBD2 | TRBV29-1 | CSVERPGPAGWDTQYF | TGCAGCGTTGAGAGGCCAGGGCCAGCGGGGTGGGATACGCAGTATTTT
NA | TRBJ1-2 | TRBD1 | TRBV5-1 | CASSPTTGAMLVYTF | TGCGCCAGCAGCCCTACTACAGGGGCTATGCTTGTCTACACCTTC
NA | TRBJ2-7 | TRBD1 | TRBV5-4 | CASSRQTGVSYEQYF | TGTGCCAGCAGCCGGCAGACAGGGGTCAGCTACGAGCAGTACTTC
once | TRBJ2-7 | NA | TRBV27 | CASSRGVGSYEQYF | TGTGCCAGCAGTCGGGGTGTCGGTTCCTACGAGCAGTACTTC
few | TRBJ2-7 | NA | TRBV6-1 | CASSERTGFSYEQYF | TGTGCCAGCAGTGAACGGACGGGATTCTCCTACGAGCAGTACTTC
NA | TRBJ2-6 | NA | TRBV7-4 | CATKDSQNSGANVLTF | TGTGCCACCAAGGACAGCCAAAATTCTGGGGCCAACGTCCTGACTTTC
few | TRBJ1-5 | TRBD1 | TRBV15 | CATSRDPNTGTGGNQPQHF | TGTGCCACCAGCAGAGATCCGAACACGGGGACAGGGGGTAATCAGCCCCAGCATTTT
NA | TRBJ1-1 | NA | TRBV27 | CATSRRLNTEAFF | TGTGCCACCTCGAGGCGGTTGAACACTGAAGCTTTCTTT
NA | TRBJ2-7 | TRBD2 | TRBV19 | CASGLAGTYEQYF | TGTGCCAGTGGGCTAGCGGGGACCTACGAGCAGTACTTC
NA | TRBJ2-2 | TRBD2 | TRBV4-2 | CASSQIAGGTNTGELFF | TGTGCCAGCAGCCAAATAGCGGGGGGTACGAACACCGGGGAGCTGTTTTTT
NA | TRBJ1-2 | NA | TRBV4-3 | CASSQDRGHPYYTF | TGCGCCAGCAGCCAAGATAGAGGACACCCGTACTACACCTTC
once | TRBJ2-5 | TRBD2 | TRBV7-6 | CASSLATGGPWETQYF | TGTGCCAGCAGCTTAGCGACGGGGGGGCCCTGGGAGACCCAGTACTTC
NA | TRBJ1-1 | NA | TRBV10-1 | CASSEYPAAGEAFF | TGCGCCAGCAGTGAGTATCCCGCCGCCGGGGAAGCTTTCTTT
NA | TRBJ2-1 | TRBD2 | TRBV11-3 | CASSSGTSGAENNEQFF | TGTGCCAGCAGCTCCGGGACTAGCGGGGCCGAGAACAATGAGCAGTTCTTC
NA | TRBJ2-1 | TRBD2 | TRBV5-4 | CASSPGTSGYNEQFF | TGTGCCAGCAGCCCGGGGACTAGCGGGTACAATGAGCAGTTCTTC
NA | TRBJ2-2 | NA | TRBV5-7 | CASTTGTSTNTGELFF | TGTGCCAGCACCACAGGGACGTCTACGAACACCGGGGAGCTGTTTTTT
NA | TRBJ2-7 | NA | TRBV5-6 | CASEGSPYEQYF | TGTGCCAGCGAGGGATCGCCCTACGAGCAGTACTTC
NA | TRBJ1-3 | TRBD1 | TRBV5-1 | CASSKTGVLEATIYF | TGCGCCAGCAGCAAGACAGGGGTTCTAGAGGCCACCATATATTTT
few | TRBJ2-5 | NA | TRBV28 | CASSFPRQETQYF | TGTGCCAGCAGTTTTCCTAGACAAGAGACCCAGTACTTC
NA | TRBJ1-5 | NA | TRBV4-1 | CASSQGRDRPSQPQHF | TGCGCCAGCAGCCAAGGGCGCGACAGGCCGTCTCAGCCCCAGCATTTT
once | TRBJ1-5 | NA | TRBV28 | CASSRRLGQGGNQPQHF | TGTGCCAGCAGTCGCAGGCTGGGGCAGGGTGGTAATCAGCCCCAGCATTTT
NA | TRBJ2-1 | TRBD2 | TRBV30 | CAWTKYGGYDEQFF | TGTGCCTGGACCAAGTACGGGGGGTACGATGAGCAGTTCTTC
NA | TRBJ1-3 | NA | TRBV5-4 | CASSIRGRTDGNTIYF | TGTGCCAGCAGCATAAGGGGCAGGACGGATGGAAACACCATATATTTT
once | TRBJ1-6 | NA | TRBV2 | CASRVTGLNSPLHF | TGTGCCAGCAGGGTGACAGGCCTAAATTCACCCCTCCACTTT
NA | TRBJ2-4 | TRBD2 | TRBV4-1 | CASSQDLETSLILAKNIQYF | TGCGCCAGCAGCCAAGATCTCGAGACTAGCTTAATCCTAGCCAAAAACATTCAGTACTTC
NA | TRBJ2-7 | TRBD2 | TRBV6-1 | CASGRGGSGNYEQYF | TGTGCCAGCGGGAGGGGTGGGTCAGGGAACTACGAGCAGTACTTC
NA | TRBJ2-3 | TRBD1 | TRBV7-8 | CASSLVPGQGADTQYF | TGTGCCAGCAGCTTAGTGCCGGGACAGGGTGCAGATACGCAGTATTTT
NA | TRBJ1-5 | NA | TRBV7-8 | CASSLREKYSNQPQHF | TGTGCCAGCAGCCTACGGGAGAAATATAGCAATCAGCCCCAGCATTTT
NA | TRBJ2-5 | TRBD2 | TRBV6-5 | CASSYFGGAGTQYF | TGTGCCAGCAGTTATTTCGGGGGGGCAGGGACCCAGTACTTC